The T cell receptor (beta chain) under discussion was sequenced for a study of beta chain features in type 1 diabetes. Study-wide findings and caveats: For Type 1 diabetes patients, all four CD4+ subsets carried TCRB CDR3s that were moderately but significantly shorter.

The investigators reverse transcribed all of the isolated RNA, so they sequenced expressed TCRB transcripts. Sequencing used immunoSEQ multiplex PCR; TCRdb keeps in-frame clones, though not all of them. The table records 310,000 or so clones, about 15% of them present only once. Details on this clone: Its antigen is as yet unknown.

Germline CDR1 MDHEN, CDR2 SYDVKM. CDR3 length equals 18 residues. V trimming: 6 bases; J trimming: 4 bases; junction bases outside the gene matches: 17. This rearrangement joins TRBV28 to TRBJ2-5; 10 positions match TRBD2. The receptor's source is a man younger than 35 with type 1 diabetes. The sequenced sample was naive CD4+ T cells from blood. The CDR3 is CASSPIFDPAGGSETQYF. As DNA, the CDR3 is TGTGCCAGCAGCCCTATATTCGATCCAGCGGGGGGGTCAGAGACCCAGTACTTC.